This T cell receptor (beta chain) was documented in a study of identical twins (TCRdb year 2016). Notes on the research overall: The study deep-sequenced TCR alpha and beta repertoires from monozygotic twins, unrelated adults of various ages and cord blood to test whether fetal clonotypes persist. To rule out contamination, replicate twin experiments were performed at different times with different library preparation protocols.

V is pared back by 4 bases and J by 3 bases, with 19 bases lying between the germline termini. Including the terminal cysteine and phenylalanine, the CDR3 comprises 16 residues. Only the CDR3 region is kept as DNA, spanning 48 bases read in frame from base 1. CDR1 is given as MNHEY and CDR2 as SVGAGI, both from the germline V gene. With respect to this clonotype: Its antigen is not yet known. The record has no base qualities; no much larger clone is one base away.

All donors were healthy Caucasians. Three pairs of female monozygotic twins, all aged about 18 to 30 years, made up the twin cohort. Using Miltenyi CD45RO+ enrichment and human naive T-cell isolation kits, memory (CD45RO+) and naive T cells were isolated from PBMC. Points the paper makes about the study in general: Fewer insertions were carried by abundant cord blood beta clonotypes, a similar but weaker trend appeared in young adult naive repertoires, and no such trend appeared in memory repertoires. Compared with coincidental sharing between unrelated individuals, out-of-frame TCR alpha sequences shared between twins had an excess of sequences with low generation probability. Invariant T cells such as MAIT and iNKT could partly confound zero-insertion analyses, though diverse VJ usage argued against this for most clonotypes. The excess sharing between twins in beta out-of-frame sequences was weaker because fewer shared sequences reduced the signal-to-noise ratio. Recombination models systematically underestimated out-of-frame TCR alpha sharing in monozygotic twins but agreed with sharing between unrelated individuals. Because the same donors could not be followed over many years, conclusions were based on cross-sectional statistical analysis.

Libraries were made using 5' RACE. Instrument on record: Illumina HiSeq 2000. Template switching introduced a universal primer binding site; the final cDNA contained a unique molecular identifier, enabling accurate counting of TCR cDNA molecules. Specific primers in the conserved constant-segment region were used to synthesize first-strand cDNA for the TCR alpha and beta chains. Each cDNA library was double barcoded, with a SMART-Mk sample barcode plus Illumina barcodes, to control for contamination. TruSeq adapter sequences along with Illumina sample barcodes were introduced in two successive PCR steps. The Illumina HiSeq platform was used with custom primers to sequence TCR alpha and beta cDNA libraries. As for the original processing: MiGEC was used to process raw reads and extract unique molecular identifiers, and MiXCR was used to find CDR3 positions. Recombination models were inferred per individual with the repgenHMM and IGoR tools using an EM algorithm. The tcR package in R was used for shared clonotype analysis, with sharing normalized by the product of cloneset sizes. To study raw recombination without the effects of thymic and clonal selection, out-of-frame nonproductive sequences were analyzed. The raw public data were reprocessed by TCRdb itself: fastp quality trimming at Q25, MiXCR clonotype calling, in-frame beta chains only. When rows share a CDR3 protein, they turn into one entry using the most common DNA and genes. TCRdb, rather than the study authors, made the V and J calls. The sample table lists around 250,000 distinct CDR3 sequences, roughly 13% of them with a count of one. The ten biggest clones cover around 4% of the sample.

These same data were also listed under a study on yellow fever vaccine responses in identical twins. Per the second study: According to the authors, the vaccine-induced T cell response in identical twins seemed to be partly convergent and partly specific to each individual. In the study, vaccine-responding T cell clones were precisely tracked in identical twins.

The chain joins TRBV6-5 to TRBJ2-7, with a tentative D gene TRBD1 over 6 matching bases. Sequencing was done on a sample of memory (CD45RO+) T cells sorted from blood. The meaning of the sample's cell subset or site label: CD45RO+ enriched T cells. The receptor's source is a young woman in good health. The DNA sequence follows: TGTGCCAGCAGTTTGAGGGGGTCAGGGCTTGGCTACGAGCAGTACTTC. Its product reads: CASSLRGSGLGYEQYF.